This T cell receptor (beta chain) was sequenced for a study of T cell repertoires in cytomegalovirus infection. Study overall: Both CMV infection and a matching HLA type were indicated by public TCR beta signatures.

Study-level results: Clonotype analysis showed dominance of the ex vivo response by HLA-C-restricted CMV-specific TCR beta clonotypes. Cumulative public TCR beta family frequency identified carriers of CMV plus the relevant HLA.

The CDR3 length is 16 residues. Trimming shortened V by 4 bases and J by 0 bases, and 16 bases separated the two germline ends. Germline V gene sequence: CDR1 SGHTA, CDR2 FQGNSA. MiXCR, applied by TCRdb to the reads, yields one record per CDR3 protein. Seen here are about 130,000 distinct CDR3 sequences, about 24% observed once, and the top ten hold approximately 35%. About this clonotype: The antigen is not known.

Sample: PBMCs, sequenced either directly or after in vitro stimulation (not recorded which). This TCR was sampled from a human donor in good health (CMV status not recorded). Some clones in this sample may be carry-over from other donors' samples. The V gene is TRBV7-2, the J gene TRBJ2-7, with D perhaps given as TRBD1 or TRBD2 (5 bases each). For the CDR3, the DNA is TGTGCCAGCAGCTGGGACGGCCAACCCTTCTCCTACGAGCAGTACTTC. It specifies CASSWDGQPFSYEQYF.